A few counts support the clone carrying this T cell receptor (beta chain). Its antigen remains unidentified. Per the study methods: Clinicopathological groups differed in CDR3, with these differences serving to build a distant-metastasis classifier for papillary thyroid cancer. TCRdb re-clonotyped the PCR reads via MiXCR. What appears here as the V and J calls and clone size reflects TCRdb's work, not the paper's. The sample carries 34,000 or so clones, 35% recorded once. This specimen comes from a study of metastatic and nonmetastatic thyroid tumors. No treatment had been given to any patient before thyroid surgery. General observations from the study: Relative to benign nodules, malignant thyroid tumors were reportedly characterized by significantly elevated TCR beta diversity in blood and tumor.

Looked up from germline, CDR1 is MNHEY and CDR2 is SVGEGT. The CDR3 totals 13 residues. The V end was cut by 5 bases, the J end by 0 bases, with 7 bases between. The sequenced sample was tumor tissue. The receptor comes from a female donor with papillary thyroid cancer or a benign thyroid nodule (not recorded which). Some clones in this sample may be carry-over from other donors' samples. J is TRBJ1-1 and V is TRBV6-2 or TRBV6-3; no definite D call. The DNA for the CDR3 is TGTGCCAGCAGTCATACACTGAACACTGAAGCTTTCTTT. This codes for CASSHTLNTEAFF.